This passage covers 26 T cell receptor beta chains from one sample sequenced in a study of tumor-infiltrating lymphocytes in primary liver carcinoma. Co-extracting RNA and DNA was done with about 20-34 mg of unsorted bulk tissue as input. A constant-region primer served to make TCR beta cDNA from about 500 ng total RNA. Modified slightly, ARM-PCR produced TCR beta libraries over three nested multiplex PCR rounds. With TRBV1-TRBV30 forward primers and a C-beta reverse primer, the first two PCR rounds were run for roughly 10 cycles each. TCRdb reprocessed the multiplex PCR reads via MiXCR and lists one record per CDR3 protein. The profile shows roughly 86,000 distinct CDR3 sequences, less than 70% of them singletons. Sequencing input: tumor-adjacent normal liver tissue. These TCRs come from a man aged 35-49 years with primary liver carcinoma and hepatitis B virus infection.

This clonotype showed up many times. The rearrangement links TRBV10-3 to TRBJ2-2; 12 bases agree with TRBD2. Trimming at V came to 4 bases and at J to 7 bases, leaving 7 bases not matched to a gene. The CDR3 sequence is 16 residues long. Germline V gene sequence: CDR1 ENHRY, CDR2 SYGVKD. CDR3 loop: CAISGRLAGDHGELFF. CDR3 DNA sequence: TGTGCCATCAGTGGGAGACTAGCGGGAGACCACGGGGAGCTGTTTTTT.

This clonotype has ten or more counts. This sequence joins TRBV6-5 and TRBJ1-5, with a tentative D call TRBD1 (5 bases). The CDR3 covers 13 residues. The V gene's germline CDR1 is MNHEY and CDR2 SVGAGI. Trimming took 11 bases from V and 0 from J, leaving 11 bases between them. The CDR3 region is CAVGDGSNQPQHF. Written as DNA, the CDR3 is TGTGCCGTCGGGGACGGTAGCAATCAGCCCCAGCATTTT.

The J gene is TRBJ2-2, the V gene TRBV6-1, with a tentative D call TRBD2 (6 bases). The CDR3 is 15 amino acids. Germline V lookup: CDR1 MNHNS, CDR2 SASEGT. The V end was cut by 7 bases, the J end by 4 bases, with 16 bases between. CDR3 sequence reads: CASNEELAVTGELFF. For the CDR3, the DNA is TGTGCCAGCAATGAGGAACTAGCAGTCACCGGGGAGCTGTTTTTT.

This clonotype was observed many times. The chain combines TRBV29-1 with TRBJ1-5; D unresolved. V shed 1 base and J shed 7 bases, with 11 bases lying between them. There are 13 residues in the CDR3. Germline V CDR1 and CDR2: SQVTM, ANQGSEA. This CDR3 is CSVEVSEGQPQHF. The CDR3 DNA reads as TGCAGCGTTGAAGTATCGGAGGGACAGCCCCAGCATTTT. Together with reference TRBV29-1 and TRBJ1-5, the CDR3 gives the full variable domain: SAVISQKPSRDICQRGTSLTIQCQVDSQVTMMFWYRQQPGQSLTLIATANQGSEATYESGFVIDKFPISRPNLTFSTLTVSNMSPEDSSIYLCSVEVSEGQPQHFGDGTRLSIL.

On this clonotype itself: A much larger clone differs from this one at a single base, so this may be a read error. Here the CDR3 omits its conserved ending phenylalanine or tryptophan, so a read error is the likely source. The V call is TRBV5-1, the J call TRBJ1-2; 8 bases map to TRBD1. The length of the CDR3 is 13 residues. J lost 8 bases, V lost 4 bases, and 7 bases had no gene match. Germline V gene data show CDR1 as SGHRS and CDR2 as YFSETQ. In DNA form, the CDR3 reads TGCGCCAGCAGCCCGGACAGGGAGAACGGCTACACCTTA. This sequence encodes CASSPDRENGYTL.

To note about this clonotype: At one of its ends the junction is not consistent with the germline gene, which may arise from a read error. CDR3 protein: CSVELGLAREMDEQSF. The DNA of the CDR3 is TGCAGCGTTGAGTTGGGACTAGCGAGAGAGATGGATGAGCAGTCCTTC. The chain recombines TRBV29-1 with TRBJ2-1; TRBD2 matches 10 bases. The CDR3 has 16 amino acids. Germline CDR1 reads SQVTM; CDR2 reads ANQGSEA.

As concerns this clonotype: An end of the junction does not agree with germline; a read error may underlie this. This sequence joins TRBV5-1 and TRBJ1-1, with D perhaps matching TRBD1 (5 bases). Germline CDR1 and CDR2: SGHRS and YFSETQ. The CDR3 runs 12 residues. The CDR3 sequence is CASSEWGEEASF. In DNA, the CDR3 is TGCGCCAGCAGCGAATGGGGCGAAGAAGCTTCCTTT.

About this clonotype itself: Possible read error: a much larger clone is one base away. This CDR3 fails to terminate in the conserved phenylalanine or tryptophan, so it likely reflects a read error. The CDR3 nucleotides are TGTGCCAGCAGCCAACGCGGACAGGGGGCCCAAGAGACCCAGTACTCC. Its protein product is CASSQRGQGAQETQYS. This chain joins TRBV7-9 and TRBJ2-5; 11 nucleotides line up with TRBD1. The CDR3 is 16 residues long. Unmatched junction bases numbered 6, after V lost 5 bases and J lost 1 base. The germline V gene encodes CDR1 SEHNR and CDR2 FQNEAQ (reference sequence).

Details on this clonotype: This may be a read error, as it is one base from a much larger clone. This chain joins TRBV6-5 and TRBJ2-3; TRBD2 aligns across 7 bases. This CDR3 has 17 amino acids. V lost 1 base and J lost 0; bases outside the gene matches: 7. Per the germline V gene, CDR1 is MNHEY and CDR2 is SVGAGI. CDR3 sequence: CASSYFFASGSTDTQYF. The CDR3 DNA reads TGTGCCAGCAGTTACTTTTTTGCTAGCGGAAGCACAGATACGCAGTATTTT.

In regard to this clonotype: A much larger clone differs by one base, so this may be a read error. This chain uses TRBV4-2 with TRBJ1-4; no clear D gene. V lost 0 bases and J lost 7, with 12 bases in between. CDR1 LGHNA and CDR2 YNFKEQ come from the germline V gene. This CDR3 is 15 amino acids long. DNA of the CDR3: TGTGCCAGCAGCCAAGACCGGGAGTTCGGTGAAAAACTGTTTTTT. Its protein product is CASSQDREFGEKLFF.

With respect to this clonotype: Mismatch with germline at one junction end may stem from a read error. The genes are TRBV11-2 and TRBJ2-7; D is undetermined. Germline loops: CDR1 SGHAT, CDR2 FQNNGV. The CDR3 runs to 14 residues. CDR3 coding DNA: TGTGCCAACAGCTTAGGTCGCTGGGTCGACGGGCAGTACTTC. Residues: CANSLGRWVDGQYF. Combining the CDR3 with reference TRBV11-2 and TRBJ2-7 gives the whole variable domain EAGVAQSPRYKIIEKRQSVAFWCNPISGHATLYWYQQILGQGPKLLIQFQNNGVVDDSQLPKDRFSAERLKGVDSTLKIQPAKLEDSAVYLCANSLGRWVDGQYFGPGTRLTVT.

This clonotype was recorded at least ten times. The chain recombines TRBV4-2 with TRBJ2-2; D not resolved. Germline lookup yields CDR1 LGHNA and CDR2 YNFKEQ. The length of the CDR3 is 14 residues. V was pared by 4 bases and J by 1 base, with 7 bases between. The CDR3 loop reads CASSPGENTGELFF. CDR3 DNA sequence: TGTGCCAGCAGCCCTGGCGAGAACACCGGGGAGCTGTTTTTT.

The gene calls are TRBV28 and TRBJ2-7, with TRBD2 identical over 8 bases. There are 15 residues in the CDR3. V shed 8 bases and J 7 bases; nucleotides not matched to a gene: 16. Germline CDR1 reads MDHEN; CDR2 reads SYDVKM. The CDR3 coding sequence is TGTGCCAGCTCTCGGGGGGGGGCGCGGTCGGGTGAGCAGTACTTC. Encoded protein: CASSRGGARSGEQYF.

Concerning this clonotype itself: This may be a read error: a much more frequent sequence differs by one nucleotide. The chain joins TRBV6-1 to TRBJ1-2; no clear D. Trimming pared 0 bases from V and 6 bases from J, leaving 8 bases between. CDR1 is MNHNS and CDR2 is SASEGT in the germline V gene. The CDR3 consists of 13 residues. CDR3 DNA: TGTGCCAGCAGTGAAGCGCCGTCCCATGGCTACACCTTC. Protein sequence: CASSEAPSHGYTF.

The chain combines TRBV7-9 with TRBJ2-7; D perhaps matches TRBD1 (6 bases). The CDR3 extends over 14 amino acids. Looked up from germline, CDR1 is SEHNR and CDR2 is FQNEAQ (reference sequence). V was trimmed by 5 bases and J by 5 bases, leaving 16 bases between them. The CDR3 DNA follows: TGTGCCAGCAGCGGGGACACCAGTAAAGACGAGCAGTACTTC. It encodes CASSGDTSKDEQYF.

CDR3 amino acids: CASSWDWDRPLDEQFF. The CDR3 coding sequence is TGTGCCAGCAGCTGGGACTGGGACAGGCCCCTCGATGAGCAGTTCTTC. The chain combines TRBV7-9 with TRBJ2-1; the match to TRBD1 covers 8 bases. With V trimmed by 4 bases and J by 8 bases, 13 bases remained unmatched. CDR1 and CDR2 (germline): SEHNR, FQNEAQ (reference sequence). This CDR3 has 16 amino acids.

A note on this clonotype: A much larger clone is a single base away; this may be a read error. The V gene is TRBV29-1, the J gene TRBJ2-5, with TRBD2 as a possible D gene (6 bases). The CDR3 extends over 15 amino acids. V was pared by 4 bases and J by 1 base, with 16 bases between. Germline V gene data show CDR1 as SQVTM and CDR2 as ANQGSEA. In DNA, the CDR3 is TGCAGCGTTGCGTCAGGGATGGGAGGCCAAGAGACCCAGTACTTC. Translated: CSVASGMGGQETQYF.

The chain is built from TRBV6-5 and TRBJ2-1; no clear D gene. The CDR3 loop spans 14 amino acids. Trimming took 11 bases from V and 8 from J, leaving 22 bases between them. Looked up from germline, CDR1 is MNHEY and CDR2 is SVGAGI. This CDR3 is CAYSYSNSLDEQFF. CDR3 coding DNA: TGTGCCTACAGTTACTCTAACAGTCTTGATGAGCAGTTCTTC.

This chain connects TRBV20-1 to TRBJ2-2; tentatively, D is TRBD2 (6 bases). Trimming stripped 6 bases from V and 6 bases from J, with 11 bases between. The CDR3 has 12 amino acids. Germline V gene data show CDR1 as DFQATT and CDR2 as SNEGSKA (reference sequence). The DNA of the CDR3 is TGCAGTGCCAGGAGCGGGCCCGGGGAGCTGTTTTTT. It codes for CSARSGPGELFF.

On this clonotype: Mismatch with germline at one junction end may stem from a read error. CDR3 DNA: TGTGCCAGTATCCTTAGCGCGGGAGTGGGCGAGCAGTGCTTC. Protein product: CASILSAGVGEQCF. The rearrangement uses TRBV11-1 and TRBJ2-7; 7 nucleotides match TRBD2. The germline gives CDR1 SGHAT, CDR2 FQDESV (reference sequence). The CDR3 sequence is 14 residues long.

This rearrangement joins TRBV6-1 to TRBJ2-2, with TRBD2 matching 11 bases. The V gene end was trimmed by 8 bases and the J gene end by 4 bases; junction bases not matched to a gene: 9. CDR1 MNHNS and CDR2 SASEGT come from the germline V gene. The CDR3 spans 16 residues. In nucleotides, the CDR3 is TGTGCCAGCGGGGGACTAGCGGACGAACGCACCGGGGAGCTGTTTTTT. Residues: CASGGLADERTGELFF.

On this clonotype: It is unclear where the CDR3 begins or ends on the DNA, so no DNA is shown, and the CDR3 is as TCRdb lists it. The rearrangement links TRBV30 to TRBJ2-7; the table's TRBD1 call for D was not verified on the DNA. The CDR3 is made up of 11 amino acids, end residues included. Germline V gives CDR1 GTSNPN, CDR2 SVGIG (reference sequence). The CDR3 spells CTWGTGTEQYF.

On this clonotype itself: One end of the junction fails to match germline, which may point to a read error. The chain carries TRBV7-8 and TRBJ2-2; D is perhaps TRBD2 (5 bases). The CDR3 contains 14 residues. Germline V gives CDR1 SGHVS, CDR2 FQNEAQ. The CDR3, as DNA: TGTGCCAGCAGCTTTCTAGCTACCACCGTGGAGCTGTTTTTT. It encodes CASSFLATTVELFF.

This clonotype was seen only a few times. J is TRBJ2-7 and V is TRBV7-2, with 7 bases fitting TRBD2. CDR1 and CDR2 from the germline V gene are SGHTA and FQGNSA. The CDR3 covers 14 residues. The ends lost 7 bases at V and 0 bases at J; junction bases unmatched: 6. CDR3 region: CASTIGTTSYEQYF. The CDR3 DNA sequence: TGTGCCAGCACCATCGGGACTACCTCCTACGAGCAGTACTTC.

Notes on this clonotype: Germline and junction disagree at one end, which may indicate a read error. CDR3 in DNA: TGTGCCAGCAGTGGACCCCCATCCTACGAGCAGTGCTTC. Protein product: CASSGPPSYEQCF. The rearrangement uses TRBV6-1 and TRBJ2-7; D gene ambiguous. The germline CDR1 and CDR2 sequences are MNHNS and SASEGT. There are 13 residues in the CDR3.

On this clonotype: One junction end disagrees with the germline gene, perhaps due to a read error. The chain has TRBV4-1 and TRBJ1-2, with D perhaps TRBD1 (5 bases). This CDR3 has 15 amino acids. CDR1 is MGHRA, CDR2 YSYEKL, per germline. The CDR3 coding sequence is TGCGCCAGCAGCCAAATAACAGGAGCTAACTATGGCCACACTTTC. Translating it yields CASSQITGANYGHTF.